This note documents a single TCR beta chain sequence. The sample belongs to a study of blood T cell repertoires in COVID-19. Produced via immunoSEQ multiplex PCR; TCRdb's table is partial and in-frame only. The sample yields about 220,000 clones, about four fifths seen once. The CDR3 runs to 14 residues. From germline, CDR1 is SGHRS and CDR2 YFSETQ. V shed 1 base and J shed 9 bases, with 14 bases lying between them. The sample was PBMCs or T cells enriched from blood (not recorded which). This TCR came from a woman in her thirties or forties who had been exposed to COVID-19. The chain has TRBV5-1 and TRBJ2-1, with D possibly matching TRBD2 (6 bases). This CDR3 reads CASSLTRGEFEQFF. The CDR3 nucleotides read TGCGCCAGCAGCTTGACCCGCGGGGAGTTTGAGCAGTTCTTC.